The next 4 T cell receptor beta chains were all read from a single sample in a study of Tregs in tolerant kidney transplant recipients. Data came from immunoSEQ multiplex PCR; TCRdb stores just in-frame clones and leaves some out. The table for this sample gives fewer than 6,500 clones. Recipients received nonmyeloablative bone marrow transplants from related graft donors, with transient mixed chimerism. This sample comprised CD4+ T cells from blood (PBMCs), obtained around 15 months after the transplant. Every receptor here comes from a human patient who received a combined kidney and bone marrow transplant. Some T cells may possibly be graft donor cells.

As to this clone: The CDR3 goes on 3 residues after the read ends, and that part is filled in from the germline J gene. This chain joins TRBV10-2 and TRBJ1-3; perhaps TRBD1 as D (5 bases). Deletions cut 8 bases from V and 4 bases from J, with 9 bases between. The V gene's germline CDR1 is WSHSY and CDR2 SAAADI. The CDR3 extends over 12 amino acids. The CDR3 is CASGAGGNTIYF. CDR3 DNA (partial): TGCGCCAGCGGAGCAGGGGGAAACACC.

As regards this clone: The read finishes 3 residues shy of the CDR3 end, and the germline J gene is used to complete it. The chain joins TRBV7-2 to TRBJ2-6; no firm D call. Germline V CDR1 and CDR2: SGHTA, FQGNSA. This CDR3 comprises 17 residues. Trimming shortened V by 0 bases and J by 1 base, and 10 bases separated the two germline ends. The CDR3 loop reads CASSLAGRPSGANVLTF. CDR3 DNA (partial): TGTGCCAGCAGCTTAGCGGGCAGGCCTTCTGGGGCCAACGTC.

Note on this clone: Coverage ceases 3 residues before the CDR3 finishes, and the germline J gene fills in the end. The chain recombines TRBV6-2 or TRBV6-3 with TRBJ1-5; possibly TRBD1 for D (6 bases). Germline CDR1 is MNHEY and CDR2 is SVGEGT. This CDR3 contains 15 residues. V gave up 6 bases and J gave up 1 base, with 13 bases separating them. The CDR3: CASSPTGVSNQPQHF. The covered CDR3 bases are TGTGCCAGCAGCCCGACAGGAGTGAGCAATCAGCCC.

The CDR3 DNA, read in part, is TGTGCCAGCAGTGATCCGAGGGGGCTTGAGGAG. Protein product: CASSDPRGLEE. In full, the CDR3 is CASSDPRGLEELFF. The chain couples TRBV25-1 to TRBJ2-2; 7 nucleotides align to TRBD1. The sequence runs out 3 residues before the end of the CDR3; the remainder is reconstructed from the germline J gene. Germline CDR1 and CDR2: MGHDK and SYGVNS. The V segment lost 3 bases and the J segment 10 bases; nucleotides outside the gene matches: 8. The CDR3 is made up of 14 amino acids.